This T cell receptor beta chain came from a study of blood T cell repertoires in COVID-19. Germline CDR1 is MNHEY and CDR2 is SMNVEV (reference sequence). Deletions cut 4 bases from V and 6 bases from J, with 12 bases between. The CDR3 consists of 13 residues. In the authors' methods: From reference gene primer amplification, estimates of nucleated cell counts were derived. Using immunoSEQ multiplex PCR, the repertoire was profiled, and TCRdb retains in-frame clones only, with some absent. V, J and clone size are those of that table, while D and trimming were read from the DNA. This sample carries more than 250,000 clones, roughly 85% of them seen once, and the ten largest clones take 4.5% to 5.5%.

This sequence originates from a man aged 45 to 65 with active or convalescent COVID-19. What was sequenced was peripheral blood. The chain joins TRBV27 to TRBJ1-2; tentative D call: TRBD1 (6 bases). CDR3 sequence reads: CASSSTGSHGYTF. CDR3 sequence (DNA): TGTGCCAGCAGTTCTACAGGGTCTCATGGCTACACCTTC.